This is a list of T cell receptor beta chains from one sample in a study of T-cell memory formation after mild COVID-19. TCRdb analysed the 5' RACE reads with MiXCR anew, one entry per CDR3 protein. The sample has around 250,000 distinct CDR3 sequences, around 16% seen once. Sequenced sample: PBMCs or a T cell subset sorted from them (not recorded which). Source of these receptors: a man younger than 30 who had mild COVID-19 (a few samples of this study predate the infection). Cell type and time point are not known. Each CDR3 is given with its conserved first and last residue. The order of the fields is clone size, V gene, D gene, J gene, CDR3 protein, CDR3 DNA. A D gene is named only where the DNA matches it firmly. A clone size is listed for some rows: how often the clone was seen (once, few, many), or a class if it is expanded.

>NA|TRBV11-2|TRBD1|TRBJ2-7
CASSLATGQGSYEQYF
TGTGCCAGCAGCTTAGCAACAGGACAGGGATCCTACGAGCAGTACTTC
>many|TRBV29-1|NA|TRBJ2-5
CSGGGTQETQYF
TGCAGCGGTGGGGGGACCCAAGAGACCCAGTACTTC
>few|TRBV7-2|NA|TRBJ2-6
CASSLVPSAWQAGANVLTF
TGTGCCAGCAGCTTAGTTCCGTCGGCCTGGCAGGCTGGGGCCAACGTCCTGACTTTC
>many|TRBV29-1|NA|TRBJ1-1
CSVDTTEGNTEAFF
TGCAGCGTTGATACGACAGAGGGGAACACTGAAGCTTTCTTT
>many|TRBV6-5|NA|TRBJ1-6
CASSSTVFRETYNSPLHF
TGTGCCAGCAGCTCGACCGTCTTTAGGGAGACCTATAATTCACCCCTCCACTTT
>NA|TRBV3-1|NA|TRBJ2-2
CASSQAGVLITGELFF
TGTGCCAGCAGCCAAGCAGGCGTTTTGATCACCGGGGAGCTGTTTTTT
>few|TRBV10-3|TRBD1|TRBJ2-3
CAISDTGGDADTQYF
TGTGCCATCAGTGACACAGGGGGCGACGCAGATACGCAGTATTTT
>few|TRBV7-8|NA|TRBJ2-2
CASSFKGVWNTGELFF
TGTGCCAGCAGCTTTAAAGGGGTTTGGAACACCGGGGAGCTGTTTTTT
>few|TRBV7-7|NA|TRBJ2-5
CASSLGGTPQETQYF
TGTGCTAGCAGCTTAGGAGGGACGCCTCAAGAGACCCAGTACTTC
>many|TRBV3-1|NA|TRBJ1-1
CASSRRLNTEAFF
TGTGCCAGCAGTAGACGCCTGAACACTGAAGCTTTCTTT
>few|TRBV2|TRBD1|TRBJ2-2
CASSEALRGPGELFF
TGTGCCAGCAGTGAAGCGCTTAGGGGGCCGGGGGAGCTGTTTTTT
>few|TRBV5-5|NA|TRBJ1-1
CASSSVNTEAFF
TGTGCCAGCTCCTCGGTGAACACTGAAGCTTTCTTT
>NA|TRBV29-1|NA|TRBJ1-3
CSVGIETSGNTIYF
TGCAGCGTGGGTATAGAGACCTCTGGAAACACCATATATTTT
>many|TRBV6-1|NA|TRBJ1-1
CASSEQAGMNTEAFF
TGTGCCAGCAGTGAACAGGCAGGGATGAACACTGAAGCTTTCTTT
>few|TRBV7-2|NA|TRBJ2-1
CASSLEGGRLNEQFF
TGTGCCAGCAGCTTAGAGGGGGGAAGGTTAAATGAGCAGTTCTTC
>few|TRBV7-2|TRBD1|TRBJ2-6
CASSLRGTGGLAGANVLTF
TGTGCCAGCAGCTTAAGAGGGACAGGGGGTTTAGCTGGGGCCAACGTCCTGACTTTC
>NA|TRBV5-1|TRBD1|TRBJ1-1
CASSPFPGQGNTEAFF
TGCGCCAGCAGCCCATTTCCGGGACAGGGGAACACTGAAGCTTTCTTT
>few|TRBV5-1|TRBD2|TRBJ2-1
CASSNSTSGGRVFF
TGCGCCAGCAGCAATTCGACTAGCGGGGGGAGGGTGTTCTTC
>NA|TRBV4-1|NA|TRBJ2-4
CASSQEQGGGNIQYF
TGCGCCAGCAGCCAAGAACAGGGCGGGGGAAACATTCAGTACTTC
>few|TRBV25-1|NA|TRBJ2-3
CASSESVSTDTQYF
TGTGCCAGCAGTGAATCGGTCTCCACAGATACGCAGTATTTT
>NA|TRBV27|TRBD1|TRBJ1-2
CASMAGQGVGYTF
TGTGCCAGCATGGCGGGACAGGGGGTTGGCTACACCTTC
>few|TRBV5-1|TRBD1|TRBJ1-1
CASSPGQGLMNTEAFF
TGCGCCAGCAGCCCCGGACAGGGCCTCATGAACACTGAAGCTTTCTTT
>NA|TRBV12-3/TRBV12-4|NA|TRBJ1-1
CASSPGQLGTEAFF
TGTGCCAGCAGCCCAGGACAGTTAGGCACTGAAGCTTTCTTT
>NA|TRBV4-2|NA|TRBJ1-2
CASSQRGGDYGYTF
TGTGCCAGCAGCCAACGAGGAGGTGACTATGGCTACACCTTC
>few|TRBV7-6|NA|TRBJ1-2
CASSDYTRVGYTF
TGTGCCAGCAGCGATTATACCAGGGTGGGCTACACCTTC
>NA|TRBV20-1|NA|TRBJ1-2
CSARVGRPMGYTF
TGCAGTGCTAGAGTAGGCAGGCCTATGGGCTACACCTTC
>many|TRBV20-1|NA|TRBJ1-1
CSARGGSRDTEAFF
TGCAGTGCTAGAGGGGGGTCGAGAGACACTGAAGCTTTCTTT
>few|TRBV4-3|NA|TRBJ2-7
CASSQESPGASSYEQYF
TGCGCCAGCAGCCAAGAATCCCCCGGGGCCAGCTCCTACGAGCAGTACTTC
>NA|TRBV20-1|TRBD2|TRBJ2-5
CSAPAAGGLWETQYF
TGCAGTGCCCCGGCGGCGGGGGGGCTATGGGAGACCCAGTACTTC
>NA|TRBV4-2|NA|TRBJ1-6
CASSRSGVGSPLHF
TGTGCCAGCAGCCGATCAGGGGTAGGGTCACCCCTCCACTTT
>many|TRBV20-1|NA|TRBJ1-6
CSARGHRENSPLHF
TGCAGTGCTAGAGGCCACAGGGAGAATTCACCCCTCCACTTT
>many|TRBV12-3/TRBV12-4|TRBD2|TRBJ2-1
CASSPTSGGGREQFF
TGTGCCAGCAGTCCGACTAGCGGGGGGGGAAGGGAGCAGTTCTTC
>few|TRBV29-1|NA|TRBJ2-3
CSVPGENTDTQYF
TGCAGCGTGCCAGGGGAAAATACAGATACGCAGTATTTT
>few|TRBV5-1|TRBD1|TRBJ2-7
CASSLANRGYEQYF
TGCGCCAGCAGCTTGGCGAACAGGGGCTACGAGCAGTACTTC
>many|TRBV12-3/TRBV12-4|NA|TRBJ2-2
CASSPGTGELFF
TGTGCCAGCAGCCCGGGGACAGGGGAGCTGTTTTTT
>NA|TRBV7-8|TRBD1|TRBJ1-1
CASSLTGAGRGSTEAFF
TGTGCCAGCAGCTTAACAGGGGCCGGCCGAGGGAGCACTGAAGCTTTCTTT
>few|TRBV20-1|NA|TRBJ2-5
CSARDPRRDETQYF
TGCAGTGCTAGAGATCCCCGCAGGGATGAGACCCAGTACTTC
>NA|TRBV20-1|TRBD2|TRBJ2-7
CSARDGPRLAGDPYEQYF
TGCAGTGCTAGAGATGGGCCCAGACTAGCGGGGGACCCCTACGAGCAGTACTTC
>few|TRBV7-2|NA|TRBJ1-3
CASSLVMGFSSGNTIYF
TGTGCCAGCAGCTTAGTAATGGGTTTTAGCTCTGGAAACACCATATATTTT
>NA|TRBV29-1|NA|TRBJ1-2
CSVGHSDYGYTF
TGCAGCGTGGGACACTCCGACTATGGCTACACCTTC
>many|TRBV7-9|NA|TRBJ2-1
CASEWALSYEQFF
TGTGCCAGCGAGTGGGCCCTCAGCTATGAGCAGTTCTTC
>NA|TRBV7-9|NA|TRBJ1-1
CASSDGRGDEAFF
TGTGCCAGCAGCGACGGACGGGGGGACGAAGCTTTCTTT